Sequencing of this TCR beta chain was carried out in a study of blood T cells in healthy people across ages. Then a second PCR, running roughly 6 to 12 cycles, was carried out with a sample-barcoded 5' primer and a J-beta primer mix. The template-switch adaptor was a 5' adaptor with 12 random nucleotides. It tagged each cDNA molecule. TCRdb reprocessed the 5' RACE reads via MiXCR and lists one record per CDR3 protein. The sample holds some 1.8 million distinct CDR3 sequences, around 42% seen once. This clonotype was seen just once. Antigen unknown. General observations from the study: Estimated diversity, derived from one million T cells, was regarded as an underestimate. It was not known whether donors were CMV positive (a possible confounder of expanded clonotype changes).

From germline, CDR1 is SEHNR and CDR2 FQNEAQ (reference sequence). The CDR3 is 13 amino acids. Sequencing was carried out using blood. The chain couples TRBV7-9 to TRBJ2-4; weak D call: TRBD1 (5 bases). The closer fit of TRBJ2-5 to the DNA end suggests the J call may be wrong. This clonotype was sampled from a human donor in good health. CDR3 DNA: TGTGCCAGCAGCGCAGAAATCCAGGGGACCCAGTACTTC. It is translated as CASSAEIQGTQYF.